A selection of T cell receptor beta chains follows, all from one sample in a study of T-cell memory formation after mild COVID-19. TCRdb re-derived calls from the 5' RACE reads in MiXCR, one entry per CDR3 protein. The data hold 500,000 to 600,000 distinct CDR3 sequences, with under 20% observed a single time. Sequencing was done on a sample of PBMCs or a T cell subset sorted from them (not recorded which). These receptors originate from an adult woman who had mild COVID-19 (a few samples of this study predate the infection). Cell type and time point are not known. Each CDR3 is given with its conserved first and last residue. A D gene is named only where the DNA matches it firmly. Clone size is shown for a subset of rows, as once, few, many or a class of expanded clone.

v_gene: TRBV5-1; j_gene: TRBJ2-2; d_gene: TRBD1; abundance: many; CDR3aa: CASKRTGTTGELFF; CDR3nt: TGCGCCAGCAAGAGGACAGGGACGACCGGGGAGCTGTTTTTT
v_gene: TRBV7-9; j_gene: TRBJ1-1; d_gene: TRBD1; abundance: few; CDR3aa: CASRQSGGWNTEAFF; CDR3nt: TGTGCCAGCAGACAATCAGGGGGCTGGAACACTGAAGCTTTCTTT
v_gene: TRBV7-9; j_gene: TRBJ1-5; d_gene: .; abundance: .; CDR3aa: CASSPFQGSNQPQHF; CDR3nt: TGTGCCAGCAGCCCTTTTCAGGGGAGCAATCAGCCCCAGCATTTT
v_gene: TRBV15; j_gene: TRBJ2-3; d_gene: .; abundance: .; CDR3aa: CATSRAETVTDTQYF; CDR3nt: TGTGCCACCAGCAGAGCAGAGACAGTAACAGATACGCAGTATTTT
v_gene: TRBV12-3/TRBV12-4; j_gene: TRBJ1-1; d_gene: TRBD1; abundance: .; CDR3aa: CASSLGGTGGYNTEAFF; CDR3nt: TGTGCCAGCAGTTTAGGGGGGACAGGGGGCTATAACACTGAAGCTTTCTTT
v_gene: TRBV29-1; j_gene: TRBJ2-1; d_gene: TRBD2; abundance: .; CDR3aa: CSVGTSGQNNEQFF; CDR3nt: TGCAGCGTAGGGACTAGCGGGCAAAACAATGAGCAGTTCTTC
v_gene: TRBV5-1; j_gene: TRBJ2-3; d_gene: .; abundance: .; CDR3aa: CASSLDLGVPGLASTDTQYF; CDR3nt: TGCGCCAGCAGCTTGGATCTCGGAGTACCGGGACTGGCTAGCACAGATACGCAGTATTTT
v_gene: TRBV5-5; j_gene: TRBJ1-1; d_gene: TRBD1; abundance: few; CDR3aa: CASSPLRQGLNTEAFF; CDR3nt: TGTGCCAGCAGCCCTCTTCGACAGGGCCTTAACACTGAAGCTTTCTTT
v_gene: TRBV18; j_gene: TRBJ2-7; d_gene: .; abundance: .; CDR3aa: CASSPRVNEQYF; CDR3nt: TGTGCCAGCTCACCAAGGGTTAACGAGCAGTACTTC
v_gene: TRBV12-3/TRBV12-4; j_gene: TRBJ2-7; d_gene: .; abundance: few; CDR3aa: CASSLEAGLTYEQYF; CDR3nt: TGTGCCAGCAGTTTGGAGGCGGGACTTACCTACGAGCAGTACTTC
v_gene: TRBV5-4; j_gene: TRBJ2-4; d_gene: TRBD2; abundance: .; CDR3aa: CASSFISSGRGNIQYF; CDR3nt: TGTGCCAGCAGCTTTATCTCTAGCGGGAGGGGAAACATTCAGTACTTC
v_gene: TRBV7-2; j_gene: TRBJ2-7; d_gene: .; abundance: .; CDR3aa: CASRPGVLSYEQYF; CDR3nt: TGTGCCAGCAGACCCGGGGTCCTCTCCTACGAGCAGTACTTC
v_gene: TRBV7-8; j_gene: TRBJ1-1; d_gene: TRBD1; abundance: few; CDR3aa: CASSLTDRAAPEAFF; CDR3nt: TGTGCCAGCAGCTTAACGGACAGGGCGGCCCCTGAAGCTTTCTTT
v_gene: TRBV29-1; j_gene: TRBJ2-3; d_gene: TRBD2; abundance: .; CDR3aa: CSVEAGLAESTDTQYF; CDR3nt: TGCAGCGTTGAAGCCGGACTAGCGGAAAGCACAGATACGCAGTATTTT
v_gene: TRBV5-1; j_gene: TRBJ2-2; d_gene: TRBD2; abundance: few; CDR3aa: CASSSQLAGGPTGELFF; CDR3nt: TGCGCCAGCAGCTCTCAGCTAGCGGGAGGGCCCACCGGGGAGCTGTTTTTT
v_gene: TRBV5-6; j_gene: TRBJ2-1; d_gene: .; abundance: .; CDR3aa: CASSHPPGADNEQFF; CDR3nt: TGTGCCAGCAGCCACCCTCCGGGTGCGGACAATGAGCAGTTCTTC
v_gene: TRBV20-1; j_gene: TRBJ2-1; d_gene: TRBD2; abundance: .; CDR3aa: CSARDPTGTSGGIYNEQFF; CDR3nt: TGCAGTGCTAGGGACCCGACCGGGACTAGCGGGGGAATCTACAATGAGCAGTTCTTC
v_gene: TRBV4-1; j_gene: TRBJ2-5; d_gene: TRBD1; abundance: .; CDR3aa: CASSQQRAGTGVQETQYF; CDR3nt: TGCGCCAGCAGCCAACAGCGTGCCGGGACAGGGGTGCAAGAGACCCAGTACTTC
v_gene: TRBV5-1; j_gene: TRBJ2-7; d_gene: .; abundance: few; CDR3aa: CASSLEAASSYEQYF; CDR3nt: TGCGCCAGCAGCTTGGAGGCGGCTAGCTCCTACGAGCAGTACTTC
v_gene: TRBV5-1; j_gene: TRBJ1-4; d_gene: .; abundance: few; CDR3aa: CASRDTNEKLFF; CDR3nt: TGCGCCAGCAGGGACACTAATGAAAAACTGTTTTTT
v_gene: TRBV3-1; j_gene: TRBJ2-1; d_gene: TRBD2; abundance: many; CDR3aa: CASSHTSEALKAFF; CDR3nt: TGTGCCAGCAGCCATACTAGCGAAGCTTTGAAGGCTTTCTTC
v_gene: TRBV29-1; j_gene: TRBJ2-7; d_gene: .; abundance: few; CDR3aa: CSVRSSAYEQYF; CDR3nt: TGCAGCGTTCGTAGTAGCGCCTACGAGCAGTACTTC
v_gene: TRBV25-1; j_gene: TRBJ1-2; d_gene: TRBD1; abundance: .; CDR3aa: CASSDWDRQNYGYTF; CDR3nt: TGTGCCAGCAGTGATTGGGACAGGCAGAACTATGGCTACACCTTC
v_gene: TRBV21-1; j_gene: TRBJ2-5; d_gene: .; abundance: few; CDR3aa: CASAGGGRSGKTQYF; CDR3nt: TGTGCCAGCGCCGGGGGGGGGCGCTCAGGAAAGACCCAGTACTTC
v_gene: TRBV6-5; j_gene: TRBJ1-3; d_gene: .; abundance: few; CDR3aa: CASRADTGNAGNTIYF; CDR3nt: TGTGCCAGCAGGGCTGATACAGGGAACGCTGGAAACACCATATATTTT
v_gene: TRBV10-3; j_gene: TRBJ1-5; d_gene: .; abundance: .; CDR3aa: CAISESALAGSNQPQHF; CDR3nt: TGTGCCATCAGTGAGTCAGCCCTCGCGGGTAGCAATCAGCCCCAGCATTTT
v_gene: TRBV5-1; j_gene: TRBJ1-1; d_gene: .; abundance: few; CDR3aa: CASSLTDNTEAFF; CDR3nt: TGCGCCAGCAGCCTGACAGATAACACTGAAGCTTTCTTT
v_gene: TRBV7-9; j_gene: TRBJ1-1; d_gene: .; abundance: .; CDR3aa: CASSFQGSEAFF; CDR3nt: TGTGCCAGCAGCTTCCAGGGGTCTGAAGCTTTCTTT
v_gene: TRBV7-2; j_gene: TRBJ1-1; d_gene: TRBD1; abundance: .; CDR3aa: CASSLRDRVEAFF; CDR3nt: TGTGCCAGCAGCCTCCGGGACAGGGTCGAAGCTTTCTTT
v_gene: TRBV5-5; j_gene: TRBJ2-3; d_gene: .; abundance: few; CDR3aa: CASSWGARGTDTQYF; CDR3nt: TGTGCCAGCAGCTGGGGGGCGCGGGGTACAGATACGCAGTATTTT
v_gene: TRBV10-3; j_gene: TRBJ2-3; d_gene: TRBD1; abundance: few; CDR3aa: CAISETTNTGGRTDTQYF; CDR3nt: TGTGCCATCAGCGAAACAACGAATACAGGGGGTAGGACAGATACGCAGTATTTT
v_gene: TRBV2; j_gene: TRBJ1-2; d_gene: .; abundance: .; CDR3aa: CASIRRGAWDGYTF; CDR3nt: TGTGCCAGCATTCGACGGGGGGCTTGGGATGGCTACACCTTC
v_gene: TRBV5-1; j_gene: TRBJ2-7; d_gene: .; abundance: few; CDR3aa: CASSLDGPRGDSEQYF; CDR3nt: TGCGCCAGCAGCTTGGATGGGCCCAGAGGAGACAGCGAGCAGTACTTC
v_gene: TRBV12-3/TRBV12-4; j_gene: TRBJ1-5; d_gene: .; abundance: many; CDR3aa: CASSPGFGPQHF; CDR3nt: TGTGCCAGCAGCCCGGGGTTTGGGCCCCAGCATTTT
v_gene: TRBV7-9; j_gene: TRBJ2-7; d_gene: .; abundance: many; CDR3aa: CASSSNTGIAYEQYF; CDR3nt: TGTGCCAGCAGCTCCAATACAGGGATTGCCTACGAGCAGTACTTC
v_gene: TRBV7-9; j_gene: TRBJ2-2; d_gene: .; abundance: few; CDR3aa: CASSSLTYTGELFF; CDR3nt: TGTGCCAGCAGCTCCCTGACCTACACCGGGGAGCTGTTTTTT
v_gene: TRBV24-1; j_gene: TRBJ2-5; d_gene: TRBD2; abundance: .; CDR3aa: CATSDHLSGGIETQYF; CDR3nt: TGTGCCACCAGTGACCACCTCAGCGGGGGGATCGAGACCCAGTACTTC
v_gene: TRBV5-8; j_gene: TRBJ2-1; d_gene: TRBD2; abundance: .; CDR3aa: CASSLELAGVNEQFF; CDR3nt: TGTGCCAGCAGCTTGGAACTAGCGGGGGTCAATGAGCAGTTCTTC